A selection of T cell receptor beta chains follows, all from one sample in a study of shared clonotypes between healthy human individuals. Assay used: immunoSEQ multiplex PCR; TCRdb lists only in-frame clones, some missing. This table holds about a million clones, 76% found once. Material for sequencing was memory CD4+ T cells sorted from blood. These receptors all come from a man younger than 30 in good health. CDR3s include the opening cysteine and the closing phenylalanine or tryptophan. A D gene is named only where the DNA matches it firmly. A clone size is listed for some rows: how often the clone was seen (once, few, many), or a class if it is expanded.

d_gene: NA; j_gene: TRBJ1-1; len: 13; v_gene: TRBV7-2; abundance: NA; CDR3nt: TGTGCCAGCAGCCCCCGGGGGGGACTTGAAGCTTTCTTT; CDR3aa: CASSPRGGLEAFF
d_gene: NA; j_gene: TRBJ1-2; len: 11; v_gene: TRBV5-3; abundance: NA; CDR3nt: TGTGCCAGAAGCTTTTTCCTCGGCTACACCTTC; CDR3aa: CARSFFLGYTF
d_gene: NA; j_gene: TRBJ1-3; len: 14; v_gene: TRBV28; abundance: NA; CDR3nt: TGTGCCAGCAGTTGGGACAACTCTGGAAACACCATATATTTT; CDR3aa: CASSWDNSGNTIYF
d_gene: TRBD1; j_gene: TRBJ1-5; len: 15; v_gene: TRBV14; abundance: few; CDR3nt: TGTGCCAGCAGCCCGGGGACAGGGAGCGGTCAGCCCCAGCATTTT; CDR3aa: CASSPGTGSGQPQHF
d_gene: TRBD2; j_gene: TRBJ2-3; len: 16; v_gene: TRBV28; abundance: few; CDR3nt: TGTGCCAGCAGTTTATATGGCGGGGACTACACAGATACGCAGTATTTT; CDR3aa: CASSLYGGDYTDTQYF
d_gene: NA; j_gene: TRBJ1-1; len: 12; v_gene: TRBV5-5; abundance: NA; CDR3nt: TGTGCCAGCAGCTTGGTTTTGACTGAAGCTTTCTTT; CDR3aa: CASSLVLTEAFF
d_gene: TRBD1; j_gene: TRBJ2-3; len: 15; v_gene: TRBV2; abundance: NA; CDR3nt: TGTGCCAGCAGTTCCGGGACAGGTCGGGCAGATACGCAGTATTTT; CDR3aa: CASSSGTGRADTQYF
d_gene: NA; j_gene: TRBJ1-6; len: 16; v_gene: TRBV4-2; abundance: few; CDR3nt: TGTGCCAGCAGCCAAGCCGGACAGACATATAATTCACCCCTCCACTTT; CDR3aa: CASSQAGQTYNSPLHF
d_gene: NA; j_gene: TRBJ2-1; len: 14; v_gene: TRBV6-1; abundance: NA; CDR3nt: TGTGCCAGCTTTGAAGGAGGATCCTACAATGAGCAGTTCTTC; CDR3aa: CASFEGGSYNEQFF
d_gene: NA; j_gene: TRBJ1-5; len: 16; v_gene: TRBV27; abundance: NA; CDR3nt: TGTGCCAGCAGTCCTAGACAGACCAGTAGCAATCAGCCCCAGCATTTT; CDR3aa: CASSPRQTSSNQPQHF